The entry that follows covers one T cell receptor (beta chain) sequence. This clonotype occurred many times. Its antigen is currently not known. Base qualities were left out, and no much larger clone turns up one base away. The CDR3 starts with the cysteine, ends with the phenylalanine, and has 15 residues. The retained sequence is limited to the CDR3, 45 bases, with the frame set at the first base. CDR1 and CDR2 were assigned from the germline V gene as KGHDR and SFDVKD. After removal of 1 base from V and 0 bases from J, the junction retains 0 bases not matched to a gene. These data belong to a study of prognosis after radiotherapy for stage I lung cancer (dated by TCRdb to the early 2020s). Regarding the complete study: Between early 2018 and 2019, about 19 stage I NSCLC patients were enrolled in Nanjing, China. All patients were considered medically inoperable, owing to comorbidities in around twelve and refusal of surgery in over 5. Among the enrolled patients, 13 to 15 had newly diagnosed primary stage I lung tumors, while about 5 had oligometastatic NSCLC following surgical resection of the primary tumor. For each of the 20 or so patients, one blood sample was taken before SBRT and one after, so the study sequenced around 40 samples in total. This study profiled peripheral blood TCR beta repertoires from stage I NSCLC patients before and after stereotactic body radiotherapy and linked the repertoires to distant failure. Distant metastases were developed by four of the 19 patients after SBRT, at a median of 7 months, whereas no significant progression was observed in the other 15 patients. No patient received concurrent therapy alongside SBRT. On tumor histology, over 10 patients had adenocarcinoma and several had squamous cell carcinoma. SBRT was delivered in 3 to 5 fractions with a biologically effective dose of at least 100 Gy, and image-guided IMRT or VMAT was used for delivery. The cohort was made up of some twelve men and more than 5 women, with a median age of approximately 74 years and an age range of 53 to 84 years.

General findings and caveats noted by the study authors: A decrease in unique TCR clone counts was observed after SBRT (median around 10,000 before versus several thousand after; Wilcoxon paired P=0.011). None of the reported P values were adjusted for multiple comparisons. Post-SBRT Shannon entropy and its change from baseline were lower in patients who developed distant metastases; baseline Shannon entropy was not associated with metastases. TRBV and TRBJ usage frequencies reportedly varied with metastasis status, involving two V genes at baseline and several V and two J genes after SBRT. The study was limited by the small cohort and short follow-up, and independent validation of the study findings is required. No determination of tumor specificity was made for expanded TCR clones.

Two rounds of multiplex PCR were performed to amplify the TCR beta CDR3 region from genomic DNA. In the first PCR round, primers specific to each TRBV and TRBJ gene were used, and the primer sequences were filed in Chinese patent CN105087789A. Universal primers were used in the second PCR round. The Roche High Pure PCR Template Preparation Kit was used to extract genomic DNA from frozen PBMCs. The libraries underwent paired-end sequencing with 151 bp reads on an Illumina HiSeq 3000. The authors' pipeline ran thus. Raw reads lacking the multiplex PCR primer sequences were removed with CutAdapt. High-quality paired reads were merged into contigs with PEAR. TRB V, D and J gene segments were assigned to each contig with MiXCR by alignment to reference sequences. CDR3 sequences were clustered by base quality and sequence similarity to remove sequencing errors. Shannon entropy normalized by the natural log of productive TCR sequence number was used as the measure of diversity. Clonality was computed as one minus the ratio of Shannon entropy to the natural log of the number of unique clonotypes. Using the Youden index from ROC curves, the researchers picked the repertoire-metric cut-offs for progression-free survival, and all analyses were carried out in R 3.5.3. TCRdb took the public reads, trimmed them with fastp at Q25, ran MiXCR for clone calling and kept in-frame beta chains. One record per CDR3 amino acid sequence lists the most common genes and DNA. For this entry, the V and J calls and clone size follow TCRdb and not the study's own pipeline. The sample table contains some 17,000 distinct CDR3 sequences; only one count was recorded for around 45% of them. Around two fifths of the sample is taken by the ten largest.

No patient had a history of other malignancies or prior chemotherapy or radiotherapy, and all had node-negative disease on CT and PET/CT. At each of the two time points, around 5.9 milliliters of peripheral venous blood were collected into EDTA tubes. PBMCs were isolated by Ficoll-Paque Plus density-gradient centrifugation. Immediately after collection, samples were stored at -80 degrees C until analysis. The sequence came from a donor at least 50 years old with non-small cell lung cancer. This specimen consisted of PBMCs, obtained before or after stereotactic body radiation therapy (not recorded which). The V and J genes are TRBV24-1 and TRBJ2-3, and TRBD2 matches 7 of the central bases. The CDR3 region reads CATSDLAGSTDTQYF. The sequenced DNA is TGTGCCACCAGTGATTTAGCGGGGAGCACAGATACGCAGTATTTT.